The 29 T cell receptor beta chains below come from one sample, sequenced in a study of blood T cells in healthy people across ages. A J-beta primer mix and a sample-barcoded 5' primer were used in a second PCR of roughly 6 to 12 cycles. One entry per CDR3 protein, called by TCRdb with MiXCR from the 5' RACE reads. Of 550,000 to 800,000 distinct CDR3 sequences in the sample, roughly 30% were seen once. Sequenced input: blood. The receptor source for this set is a woman older than 75 in good health.

This clonotype was seen at least ten times. The gene calls are TRBV15 and TRBJ2-6, with TRBD1 matching over 8 bases. The trim removed 3 bases at V and 0 bases at J, leaving 7 bases unmatched. Looked up from germline, CDR1 is LNHNV and CDR2 is YYDKDF (reference sequence). The CDR3 spans 18 residues. The CDR3 DNA reads TGTGCCACCAGCAGCCGGACAGGGTGGGGCTCTGGGGCCAACGTCCTGACTTTC. Translation: CATSSRTGWGSGANVLTF.

V gene TRBV7-2 combines with J gene TRBJ2-7; D gene unclear. The end of the DNA aligns better with TRBJ2-5, so the J call may be wrong. The CDR3 contains 13 residues. CDR1 SGHTA and CDR2 FQGNSA come from the germline V gene. CDR3 in amino acids: CASSLSATETQYF. DNA for the CDR3: TGTGCCAGCAGCTTAAGTGCCACAGAGACCCAGTACTTC.

This sequence joins TRBV12-3 or TRBV12-4 and TRBJ1-3; no clear D. V was pared by 6 bases and J by 0 bases, with 9 bases between. The CDR3 is made up of 14 amino acids. The CDR3 DNA reads TGTGCCAGCAGAACAGCTACCTCTGGAAACACCATATATTTT. As protein: CASRTATSGNTIYF.

This clonotype was picked up many times. The chain recombines TRBV5-1 with TRBJ1-2; possible D gene TRBD1, 5 bases. The CDR3 consists of 15 residues. V was clipped by 0 bases and J by 2 bases, with 11 bases between them. Looked up from germline, CDR1 is SGHRS and CDR2 is YFSETQ. The CDR3 coding sequence is TGCGCCAGCAGCTTGGCGAGGGGACGAAACTATGGCTACACCTTC. Its translation is CASSLARGRNYGYTF.

This clonotype is a singleton in its sample. The CDR3 here is CASSLSTYKQYF. For the CDR3, the DNA is TGTGCCAGCAGTTTATCTACCTACAAGCAGTACTTC. V is TRBV6-2 or TRBV6-3 and J is TRBJ2-4, with D hard to call. The germline gives CDR1 MNHEY, CDR2 SVGEGT. Deletions cut 4 bases from V and 13 bases from J, with 14 bases between. CDR3 length equals 12 residues.

There are a few counts of this clonotype. The chain recombines TRBV3-1 with TRBJ1-5, with D maybe TRBD1 (6 bases). The CDR3 contains 13 residues. The germline V gene encodes CDR1 LGHDT and CDR2 YNNKEL (reference sequence). V lost 4 bases, J lost 5 bases, and 9 bases lay in between. CDR3 region: CASSPWTDQPQHF. The CDR3 DNA reads TGTGCCAGCAGCCCGTGGACAGATCAGCCCCAGCATTTT.

In regard to this clonotype: Being one base from a much bigger clone, this may be a read error. The chain is built from TRBV20-1 and TRBJ2-3; no firm D call. The CDR3 runs 15 residues. CDR1 is DFQATT, CDR2 SNEGSKA, per germline (reference sequence). The CDR3 bases are TGCGGTGCTAGAGATGCTCAATCTGGCACAGATACGCAGTATTTT. Amino acids: CGARDAQSGTDTQYF.

The genes are TRBV10-3 and TRBJ2-6; 7 bases fit TRBD2. CDR1 is ENHRY, CDR2 SYGVKD, per germline. The CDR3 is made up of 15 amino acids. Trimming took 6 bases from V and 0 from J; bases not matched to a gene: 2. The DNA of the CDR3 is TGTGCCATCAGCGGGGGGATCTCTGGGGCCAACGTCCTGACTTTC. This translates into CAISGGISGANVLTF.

The V call is TRBV11-2, the J call TRBJ2-7; D is perhaps TRBD1 (5 bases). The CDR3 is made up of 15 amino acids. Germline CDR1 SGHAT, CDR2 FQNNGV. V lost 5 bases to trimming and J lost 3 bases, with 17 bases between them. CDR3 coding DNA: TGTGCCAGCAGCCGGACCCAGGGAATAGACTACGAGCAGTACTTC. It specifies CASSRTQGIDYEQYF.

This clonotype was recorded many times. CDR3 amino acids: CASSPGGQLQETQYF. In nucleotides, the CDR3 is TGTGCCAGCAGCCCGGGGGGACAGCTCCAAGAGACCCAGTACTTC. This sequence joins TRBV7-2 and TRBJ2-5; TRBD1 or TRBD2 may be the D gene (7 bases each). The germline V gene encodes CDR1 SGHTA and CDR2 FQGNSA. The V and J ends lost 5 bases and 1 base respectively, with 14 bases between them. This CDR3 has 15 amino acids.

The CDR3 here is CASSQDSPSSYNSPLHF. The CDR3 DNA follows: TGCGCCAGCAGCCAAGATTCCCCCAGTTCCTATAATTCACCCCTCCACTTT. This sequence joins TRBV4-1 and TRBJ1-6, with unresolved D. Between the trimmed V and J ends, which lost 0 bases and 1 base, there was a span of 10 bases. Germline lookup yields CDR1 MGHRA and CDR2 YSYEKL. The CDR3 covers 17 residues.

This clonotype was counted ten times or more. The chain combines TRBV7-9 with TRBJ2-1, with 9 bases that match TRBD2. Germline V lookup: CDR1 SEHNR, CDR2 FQNEAQ (reference sequence). This CDR3 spans 19 amino acids. After removal of 1 base from V and 0 bases from J, the junction contained 10 bases not matched to a gene. CDR3 protein: CASSLELRGGRASYNEQFF. CDR3 nucleotide sequence: TGTGCCAGCAGCTTAGAACTGCGGGGGGGGCGAGCCTCCTACAATGAGCAGTTCTTC.

Note on this clonotype: This clone may be a read error of a much larger clone one base away. The genes are TRBV29-1 and TRBJ2-5, with D perhaps TRBD1 (6 bases). Germline assignment: CDR1 SQVTM and CDR2 ANQGSEA. The V and J ends lost 6 bases and 5 bases respectively, with 16 bases between them. This CDR3 is 13 amino acids long. The CDR3 loop is CSVPGQDWETQYF. CDR3 sequence (DNA): TGCAGCGTCCCGGGACAAGACTGGGAGACCCAGTACTTC.

This clonotype was recorded at least ten times. The chain recombines TRBV2 with TRBJ1-2; D gene uncertain. CDR3 size: 14 residues. Trimming left V 5 bases short and J 7 bases short, with 17 bases between. Germline values: CDR1 SNHLY, CDR2 FYNNEI. In nucleotides, the CDR3 is TGTGCCAGCAGTAAAAAACCGGACCTTTTTGGCTACACCTTC. It codes for CASSKKPDLFGYTF. The full variable domain, with the rest looked up from reference TRBV2 and TRBJ1-2, is EPEVTQTPSHQVTQMGQEVILRCVPISNHLYFYWYRQILGQKVEFLVSFYNNEISEKSEIFDDQFSVERPDGSNFTLKIRSTKLEDSAMYFCASSKKPDLFGYTFGSGTRLTVV.

This clonotype was recorded many times. The chain is built from TRBV20-1 and TRBJ1-2, with TRBD1 matching over 10 bases. Germline V gene data show CDR1 as DFQATT and CDR2 as SNEGSKA (reference sequence). The V segment lost 7 bases and the J segment 3 bases; nucleotides outside the gene matches: 8. The CDR3 extends over 14 amino acids. This chain's CDR3 is CSVGGDRGDYGYTF. CDR3 DNA: TGCAGTGTCGGCGGGGACAGGGGAGACTATGGCTACACCTTC.

The sample holds a few counts of this clonotype. With a much larger clone just one base away, this may be a read error. The CDR3 sequence: CSYSGGGYNERFF. The CDR3 DNA reads as TGCAGCTATAGCGGGGGGGGGTACAATGAGCGGTTCTTC. This sequence joins TRBV20-1 and TRBJ2-1; 11 nucleotides agree with TRBD2. CDR1 and CDR2 from the germline V gene are DFQATT and SNEGSKA (reference sequence). The CDR3 is 13 residues long.

This clonotype was counted ten times or more. The CDR3 DNA follows: TGTGCCAGCAGGAAGGAGCCGCAGGGGGCGAATACGCAGTATTTT. Protein: CASRKEPQGANTQYF. V and J are TRBV2 and TRBJ2-3, with TRBD1 identical over 8 bases. Germline V gives CDR1 SNHLY, CDR2 FYNNEI. Losses at the gene ends were 6 bases for V and 7 bases for J; bases not matched to a gene: 12. The CDR3 is made up of 15 amino acids. Full variable domain (rest looked up from reference TRBV2 and TRBJ2-3): EPEVTQTPSHQVTQMGQEVILRCVPISNHLYFYWYRQILGQKVEFLVSFYNNEISEKSEIFDDQFSVERPDGSNFTLKIRSTKLEDSAMYFCASRKEPQGANTQYFGPGTRLTVL.

This chain links TRBV7-2 with TRBJ1-2; TRBD1 aligns across 7 bases. CDR1 is SGHTA, CDR2 FQGNSA, per germline. V dropped 4 bases and J dropped 6; count of bases not matched to a gene: 11. This CDR3 comprises 15 residues. The CDR3 reads CASSSGTAIQDGYTF. The CDR3, as DNA: TGTGCCAGCAGCTCCGGGACAGCCATCCAGGATGGCTACACCTTC. The full variable domain, in which reference TRBV7-2 and TRBJ1-2 provide the parts outside the CDR3, is GAGVSQSPSNKVTEKGKDVELRCDPISGHTALYWYRQSLGQGLEFLIYFQGNSAPDKSGLPSDRFSAERTGGSVSTLTIQRTQQEDSAVYLCASSSGTAIQDGYTFGSGTRLTVV.

This clonotype was seen repeatedly, ten times or more. The chain employs TRBV20-1 and TRBJ2-3; D may match TRBD1 or TRBD2 (6 bases each). CDR1 is DFQATT and CDR2 is SNEGSKA in the germline V gene (reference sequence). Between the trimmed V and J ends, which lost 3 bases and 0 bases, there was a span of 13 bases. This CDR3 has 15 amino acids. The CDR3 sequence: CSARNLGGSTDTQYF. The CDR3 nucleotides read TGCAGTGCTAGGAACCTAGGGGGGAGCACAGATACGCAGTATTTT.

This clonotype was counted ten times or more. Given a much more abundant clone one base away, this may be a read error. J is TRBJ2-5 and V is TRBV7-8, with 13 bases identical to TRBD2. The V segment lost 5 bases and the J segment 11 bases; nucleotides outside the gene matches: 14. CDR1 is SGHVS and CDR2 is FQNEAQ in the germline V gene. The CDR3 is made up of 16 amino acids. The CDR3 nucleotides are TGTGCCAGCAGCGAACTAGCGGGGGGGCCAAGGGATGAGCAGTACTTC. Translated, it gives CASSELAGGPRDEQYF.

This clonotype was detected a few times. The chain links TRBV28 to TRBJ1-2; no clear D. The CDR3 length is 14 residues. V was shortened by 1 base and J by 8 bases, with 14 bases between the two germline ends. Germline V lookup: CDR1 MDHEN, CDR2 SYDVKM. The CDR3 spells CASSLLGPREGYTF. The CDR3 DNA is TGTGCCAGCAGTTTATTAGGACCGAGGGAGGGCTACACCTTC.

The chain links TRBV7-6 to TRBJ1-1; 10 positions agree with TRBD1. The germline CDR1 and CDR2 sequences are SGHVS and FNYEAQ. J was trimmed by 10 bases and V by 4 bases; bases with no gene match: 6. The CDR3 has 13 amino acids. The CDR3, as DNA: TGTGCCAGCAGCTCCCAATGGGACAGGGGAGCTTTCTTT. Its translation: CASSSQWDRGAFF.

This clonotype has more than one count but fewer than ten. This may be a read error: a much more frequent sequence differs by one nucleotide. This chain uses TRBV10-3 with TRBJ1-6; D is unresolved. V shed 4 bases and J shed 5 bases, with 6 bases lying between them. From germline, CDR1 is ENHRY and CDR2 SYGVKD. The CDR3 contains 13 residues. In DNA, the CDR3 is TGTGCCATCAGTGGCAGAGATAATTCACCCCTCCACTTT. Translating it yields CAISGRDNSPLHF.

Worth noting for this clonotype: A read error may be the cause here, since a much bigger clone is one base away. The CDR3 here is CASSFPRGRGETQYF. CDR3 sequence (DNA): TGTGCCAGCAGCTTCCCCAGGGGGCGCGGTGAGACCCAGTACTTC. The genes are TRBV13 and TRBJ2-5, with 8 bases that match TRBD1. The CDR3 is 15 residues long. The germline gives CDR1 PRHDT, CDR2 FYEKMQ (reference sequence). Trimming at V came to 3 bases and at J to 5 bases, leaving 8 bases not matched to a gene.

The genes are TRBV2 and TRBJ1-5; TRBD1 agrees at 8 bases. Looked up from germline, CDR1 is SNHLY and CDR2 is FYNNEI. This CDR3 is built from 16 residues. J lost 2 bases, V lost 1 base, and 4 bases had no gene match. The CDR3 bases are TGTGCCAGCAGTGAAGAGGCAGGGGGCCGCAATCAGCCCCAGCATTTT. This encodes CASSEEAGGRNQPQHF. Based on the CDR3 plus reference TRBV2 and TRBJ1-5, the full variable domain is EPEVTQTPSHQVTQMGQEVILRCVPISNHLYFYWYRQILGQKVEFLVSFYNNEISEKSEIFDDQFSVERPDGSNFTLKIRSTKLEDSAMYFCASSEEAGGRNQPQHFGDGTRLSIL.

The chain is built from TRBV20-1 and TRBJ2-1; maybe TRBD1 (6 bases). CDR3 size: 14 residues. Germline lookup yields CDR1 DFQATT and CDR2 SNEGSKA (reference sequence). V lost 4 bases, J lost 12 bases, and 22 bases lay in between. The chain's CDR3 is CSATAPDSARGQFF. The DNA for the CDR3 is TGCAGTGCTACGGCCCCGGACAGTGCAAGAGGGCAGTTCTTC.

In regard to this clonotype: A much more abundant neighbour one base away suggests this may be a read error. The chain combines TRBV20-1 with TRBJ2-3; 9 bases map to TRBD1. The germline gives CDR1 DFQATT, CDR2 SNEGSKA (reference sequence). This CDR3 contains 14 residues. J gave up 5 bases and V 3 bases, and 6 bases lay outside the gene matches. DNA of the CDR3: TGCAGTGCTAGGACTCCGACAGGGGGAGATACGCAGTATTTT. It codes for CSARTPTGGDTQYF.

Ten or more counts support this clonotype. The chain uses TRBV10-3 and TRBJ1-2, with 8 bases aligning to TRBD1. Germline-derived CDR1 and CDR2 are ENHRY and SYGVKD. The CDR3 contains 13 residues. The V and J ends lost 4 bases and 8 bases, in that order; junction bases with no gene match: 6. The CDR3, as DNA: TGTGCCATCAGTGCCCAGGGGGCCGGCGGCTACACCTTC. Translating it yields CAISAQGAGGYTF.

This clonotype came up many times. The rearrangement links TRBV28 to TRBJ1-2; D is perhaps TRBD1 (5 bases). The CDR3 has 14 residues. Germline V CDR1 and CDR2: MDHEN, SYDVKM. V was trimmed by 5 bases and J by 2 bases, leaving 12 bases between them. The CDR3, as DNA: TGTGCCAGCAGTCCTGGGACGGAAAACTATGGCTACACCTTC. Translation: CASSPGTENYGYTF.